These 22 T cell receptor beta chains share one sample of origin, sequenced in a study of CD8+CD57+ T cells in acquired aplastic anemia. CDR3 and TCR beta VDJ profiling relied on a genomic DNA template. TCRdb reprocessed the reads via MiXCR and lists one record per CDR3 protein. This repertoire shows 150,000 to 200,000 distinct CDR3 sequences, less than 65% found once; its top ten account for under 60%. Sequencing was done on a sample of sorted CD4+, CD8+, or CD8+CD57+ T cells (not recorded which) from PBMCs. Receptors were obtained from a human donor with severe aplastic anemia or a healthy control (not recorded which).

The CDR3 coding sequence is TGTGCCAGTAGTATAGAGGCGGGGAGTTACAATGAGCAGTTCTTC. As protein: CASSIEAGSYNEQFF. J is TRBJ2-1 and V is TRBV19; the D gene is possibly TRBD2 (6 bases). Germline CDR1 LNHDA, CDR2 SQIVND (reference sequence). V was clipped by 0 bases and J by 4 bases, with 10 bases between them. The CDR3 consists of 15 residues.

The chain uses TRBV7-9 and TRBJ2-7; weak D call: TRBD1 (5 bases). V was pared by 5 bases and J by 0 bases, with 8 bases between. CDR3 length equals 13 residues. Germline CDR1 is SEHNR and CDR2 is FQNEAQ (reference sequence). CDR3 in DNA: TGTGCCAGCAGCAGACAGCCCTCCTACGAGCAGTACTTC. Translating gives CASSRQPSYEQYF.

This clonotype has only a few counts. This sequence joins TRBV7-6 and TRBJ2-7; possibly TRBD1 for D (6 bases). V lost 4 bases and J 6 bases, leaving 13 bases between the germline ends. This CDR3 comprises 13 residues. Germline lookup yields CDR1 SGHVS and CDR2 FNYEAQ. The CDR3 bases are TGTGCCAGCAGCTCGATCCAGGGGAGCGAGCAGTACTTC. Encoded protein: CASSSIQGSEQYF.

This clonotype was detected many times. J is TRBJ2-7 and V is TRBV5-1; weak D call: TRBD1 (7 bases). V gave up 4 bases and J gave up 0 bases, with 17 bases separating them. The CDR3 sequence is 16 residues long. Per the germline V gene, CDR1 is SGHRS and CDR2 is YFSETQ. CDR3 coding DNA: TGCGCCAGCAGCGCACCCCCAGGGGGGAGCTCCTACGAGCAGTACTTC. It encodes CASSAPPGGSSYEQYF.

Worth noting for this clonotype: This may come from a read error, since a much larger clone is one base off. The rearrangement joins TRBV6-1 to TRBJ2-7; the match to TRBD1 covers 7 bases. CDR1 is MNHNS, CDR2 SASEGT, per germline. CDR3 length equals 16 residues. CDR3 in amino acids: CASIFEGQTYPYGQYF. CDR3 nucleotides: TGTGCCAGCATATTCGAGGGACAGACATACCCCTACGGGCAGTACTTC.

This chain uses TRBV2 with TRBJ2-7; possibly TRBD1 for D (5 bases). Per germline, CDR1 SNHLY and CDR2 FYNNEI. Trimming took 1 base from V and 3 from J, leaving 13 bases between them. This CDR3 region has 15 residues. CDR3 bases: TGTGCCAGCAGTGAAGGGGTAGGCAGGGTCTACGAGCAGTACGTC. This codes for CASSEGVGRVYEQYV.

The CDR3 loop is CASSYAQAYNEQFF. CDR3 nucleotide sequence: TGTGCCAGCAGTTACGCCCAAGCTTACAATGAGCAGTTCTTC. The chain employs TRBV6-2 or TRBV6-3 and TRBJ2-1; D call uncertain. The CDR3 runs 14 residues. Per germline, CDR1 MNHEY and CDR2 SVGEGT. Between the trimmed V and J ends, which lost 2 bases and 4 bases, there was a span of 9 bases.

CDR3 loop: CATRTSGSPGELFF. The CDR3 nucleotides are TGTGCCACTCGGACTAGCGGGAGTCCCGGGGAGCTGTTTTTT. The chain uses TRBV24-1 and TRBJ2-2; 13 bases agree with TRBD2. Germline-derived CDR1 and CDR2 are KGHDR and SFDVKD. The length of the CDR3 is 14 residues. V lost 10 bases to trimming and J lost 6 bases; unmatched junction nucleotides: 4.

The J gene is TRBJ2-2, the V gene TRBV24-1; maybe TRBD2 (6 bases). V was cut by 4 bases and J by 3 bases, with 17 bases left in between. The CDR3 has 17 residues. Per the germline V gene, CDR1 is KGHDR and CDR2 is SFDVKD. The CDR3 sequence: CATSDKLRDFHTGELFF. The CDR3 coding sequence is TGTGCCACCAGTGACAAACTCCGGGACTTCCACACCGGGGAGCTGTTTTTT.

This clonotype was counted ten times or more. The chain uses TRBV27 and TRBJ2-7; 10 bases agree with TRBD1. Germline-derived CDR1 and CDR2 are MNHEY and SMNVEV (reference sequence). The CDR3 sequence is 16 residues long. The junction had 16 bases not matched to a gene; V was cut back by 7 bases and J by 7 bases. CDR3 in amino acids: CASIKPGQGPLVEQYF. The CDR3, as DNA: TGTGCCAGCATCAAGCCGGGACAGGGGCCGTTAGTGGAGCAGTACTTC.

The chain is built from TRBV2 and TRBJ2-2; no clear D gene. This CDR3 has 13 amino acids. V was shortened by 0 bases and J by 5 bases, with 4 bases between the two germline ends. The germline V gene encodes CDR1 SNHLY and CDR2 FYNNEI. The CDR3 bases are TGTGCCAGCAGTGAAGCTTGGACCGGGGAGCTGTTTTTT. Translation gives CASSEAWTGELFF.

The V and J genes are TRBV19 and TRBJ2-7, with 11 bases identical to TRBD1. Germline lookup yields CDR1 LNHDA and CDR2 SQIVND (reference sequence). J lost 4 bases, V lost 3 bases, and 5 bases had no gene match. This CDR3 spans 15 amino acids. This chain's CDR3 is CASSMVGTGGYEQYF. The CDR3 DNA reads TGTGCCAGTAGTATGGTCGGGACAGGGGGATACGAGCAGTACTTC.

The CDR3, as DNA: TGCGCCAGCAGCTTTGTGGGGTACGAGCAGTACTTC. It is translated as CASSFVGYEQYF. V and J are TRBV5-1 and TRBJ2-7; D unclear. V lost 2 bases and J 4 bases, leaving 7 bases between the germline ends. The CDR3 totals 12 residues. The germline V gene has CDR1 SGHRS and CDR2 YFSETQ.

This sequence joins TRBV20-1 and TRBJ2-5, with D perhaps matching TRBD2 (5 bases). This CDR3 comprises 13 residues. V lost 6 bases to trimming and J lost 1 base, with 12 bases between them. Germline V CDR1 and CDR2: DFQATT, SNEGSKA (reference sequence). The CDR3 here is CSAVPDSQETQYF. The CDR3 bases are TGCAGTGCCGTTCCGGACTCCCAAGAGACCCAGTACTTC.

This clonotype came up many times. The chain employs TRBV6-2 or TRBV6-3 and TRBJ2-7; TRBD1 is a possible D gene (6 bases). Germline CDR1 reads MNHEY; CDR2 reads SVGEGT. With 0 bases removed from V and 1 base from J, the gap between germline ends came to 10 bases. The CDR3 loop spans 15 amino acids. The CDR3: CASSYSTQGSYEQYF. The CDR3 coding sequence is TGTGCCAGCAGTTACTCGACACAGGGATCCTACGAGCAGTACTTC.

The J gene is TRBJ1-1, the V gene TRBV19; no clear D gene. The CDR3 length is 13 residues. V was shortened by 5 bases and J by 4 bases, with 11 bases between the two germline ends. Germline assignment: CDR1 LNHDA and CDR2 SQIVND (reference sequence). The CDR3, as DNA: TGTGCCAGTAGTGCCACAGCGAGCACTGAAGCTTTCTTT. Residues: CASSATASTEAFF.

A single count supports this clonotype. The chain recombines TRBV7-9 with TRBJ1-1; D perhaps matches TRBD1 (5 bases). The CDR3 sequence is 13 residues long. The V gene lost 4 bases and the J gene lost 2 bases, with 8 bases spanning the gap. Per the germline V gene, CDR1 is SEHNR and CDR2 is FQNEAQ (reference sequence). This CDR3 is CASSSDSNTEAFF. The CDR3 coding sequence is TGTGCCAGCAGCTCTGACAGTAACACTGAAGCTTTCTTT.

This clonotype has a handful of counts. The gene calls are TRBV20-1 and TRBJ1-1, with D possibly being TRBD1 (6 bases). The CDR3 extends over 12 amino acids. The V gene lost 4 bases and the J gene lost 5 bases, with 11 bases spanning the gap. Germline V gene sequence: CDR1 DFQATT, CDR2 SNEGSKA (reference sequence). CDR3 nucleotide sequence: TGCAGTGCTACGGAACAGGGAACTGAAGCTTTCTTT. Amino acid sequence: CSATEQGTEAFF.

The chain carries TRBV2 and TRBJ1-1; perhaps TRBD1 as D (5 bases). In germline, CDR1 is SNHLY, CDR2 FYNNEI. This CDR3 is built from 14 residues. Trimming pared 2 bases from V and 4 bases from J, leaving 11 bases between. CDR3 bases: TGTGCCAGCAGTGAACGGCAAAGGGGCACTGAAGCTTTCTTT. This encodes CASSERQRGTEAFF.

This clonotype was counted at least ten times. J is TRBJ2-3 and V is TRBV6-5; 7 nucleotides match TRBD2. Germline CDR1 is MNHEY and CDR2 is SVGAGI. The ends lost 0 bases at V and 0 bases at J; junction bases unmatched: 3. The CDR3 is made up of 16 amino acids. The DNA of the CDR3 is TGTGCCAGCAGTTACTCGAAGCGGGAAAGCACAGATACGCAGTATTTT. It codes for CASSYSKRESTDTQYF.

DNA for the CDR3: TGCAGTGCCGACCAGGGGGACACTGAAGCTTTCTTT. It specifies CSADQGDTEAFF. The chain is built from TRBV20-1 and TRBJ2-2, with 7 nucleotides matching TRBD1. The J call may not be correct, given that the DNA end is closer to TRBJ1-1. From germline, CDR1 is DFQATT and CDR2 SNEGSKA (reference sequence). CDR3 length equals 12 residues.

The V call is TRBV25-1, the J call TRBJ2-7; D may be TRBD1 (5 bases). Germline V gene sequence: CDR1 MGHDK, CDR2 SYGVNS. CDR3 length: 11 residues. V was clipped by 10 bases and J by 9 bases, with 16 bases between them. The CDR3 nucleotides read TGTGCCACCAGGGTGGCCTCAGCGCAGTACTTC. Protein: CATRVASAQYF.